The clone carrying this T cell receptor beta chain was seen at least ten times. Antigen: not known. The read stops 3 residues short of the end of the CDR3; the missing end is completed from the germline J gene. Control and CVID samples contributed equal amounts of genomic DNA. TCRdb's table, derived via immunoSEQ multiplex PCR, lists solely in-frame clones and lacks some. The table lists 55,000 or so clones, with no singletons. V trimming: 3 bases; J trimming: 0 bases; junction bases outside the gene matches: 7. The CDR3 covers 17 residues. Germline-derived CDR1 and CDR2 are SGHRS and YFSETQ. The data were obtained in a study of T cell clonality in common variable immunodeficiency. Study observations and caveats: Fewer TCRbeta clones were shared among CVID subjects than controls. Common variable immunodeficiency TCR beta sequences reportedly had fewer deletions and N-nucleotide insertions.

This sequence joins TRBV5-1 and TRBJ2-3; 10 bases align to TRBD2. This sequence was found in a person aged 18-70 years in good health. The sample consisted of peripheral blood mononuclear cells. The sequenced part of the CDR3 DNA is TGCGCCAGCAGCTCCCTAAAGACTAGCGGGAGCACAGATACG. Translated: CASSSLKTSGSTDT. The entire CDR3 sequence reads CASSSLKTSGSTDTQYF.